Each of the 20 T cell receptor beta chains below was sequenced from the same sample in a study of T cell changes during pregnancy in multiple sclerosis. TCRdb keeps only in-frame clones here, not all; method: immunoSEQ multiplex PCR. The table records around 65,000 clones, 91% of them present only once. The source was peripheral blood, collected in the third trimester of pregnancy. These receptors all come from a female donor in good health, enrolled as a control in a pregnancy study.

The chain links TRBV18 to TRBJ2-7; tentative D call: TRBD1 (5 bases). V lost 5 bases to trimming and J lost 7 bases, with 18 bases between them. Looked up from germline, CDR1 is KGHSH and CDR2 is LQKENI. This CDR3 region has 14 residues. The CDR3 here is CASSSPARAGEQYF. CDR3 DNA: TGTGCCAGCTCAAGCCCGGCCCGGGCAGGGGAGCAGTACTTC.

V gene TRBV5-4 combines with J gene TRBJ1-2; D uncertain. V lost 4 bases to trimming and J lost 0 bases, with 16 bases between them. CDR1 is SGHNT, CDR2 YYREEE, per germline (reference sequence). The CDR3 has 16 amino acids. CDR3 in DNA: TGTGCCAGCAGCCCAGGTGGCAGCCTTCCTAACTATGGCTACACCTTC. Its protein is CASSPGGSLPNYGYTF.

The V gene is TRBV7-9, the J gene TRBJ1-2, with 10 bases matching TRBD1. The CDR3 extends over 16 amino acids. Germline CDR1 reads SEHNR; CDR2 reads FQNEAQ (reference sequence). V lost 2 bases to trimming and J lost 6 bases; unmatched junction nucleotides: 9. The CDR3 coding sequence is TGTGCCAGCAGCTTACCGTATTTAGGGACAGGGGATGGCTACACCTTC. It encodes CASSLPYLGTGDGYTF. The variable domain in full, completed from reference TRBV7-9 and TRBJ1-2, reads DTGVSQNPRHKITKRGQNVTFRCDPISEHNRLYWYRQTLGQGPEFLTYFQNEAQLEKSRLLSDRFSAERPKGSFSTLEIQRTEQGDSAMYLCASSLPYLGTGDGYTFGSGTRLTVV.

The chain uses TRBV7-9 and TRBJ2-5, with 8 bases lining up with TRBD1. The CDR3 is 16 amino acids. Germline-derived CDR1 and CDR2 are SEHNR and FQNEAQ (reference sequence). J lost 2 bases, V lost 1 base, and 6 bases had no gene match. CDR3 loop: CASSLGGQVIQETQYF. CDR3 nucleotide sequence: TGTGCCAGCAGCTTAGGGGGACAGGTTATTCAAGAGACCCAGTACTTC.

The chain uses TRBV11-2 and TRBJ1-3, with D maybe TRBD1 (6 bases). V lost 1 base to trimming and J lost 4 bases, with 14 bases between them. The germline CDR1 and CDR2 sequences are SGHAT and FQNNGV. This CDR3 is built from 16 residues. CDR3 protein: CASSLVLAGEGNTIYF. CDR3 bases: TGTGCCAGCAGCTTAGTGTTGGCAGGGGAAGGAAACACCATATATTTT.

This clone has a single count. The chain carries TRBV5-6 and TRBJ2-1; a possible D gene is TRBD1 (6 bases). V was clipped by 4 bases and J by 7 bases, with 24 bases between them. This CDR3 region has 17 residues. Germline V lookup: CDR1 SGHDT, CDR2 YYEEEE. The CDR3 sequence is CASSLKWTAQRVNEQFF. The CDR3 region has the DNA TGTGCCAGCAGCCTTAAGTGGACAGCCCAAAGAGTGAATGAGCAGTTCTTC.

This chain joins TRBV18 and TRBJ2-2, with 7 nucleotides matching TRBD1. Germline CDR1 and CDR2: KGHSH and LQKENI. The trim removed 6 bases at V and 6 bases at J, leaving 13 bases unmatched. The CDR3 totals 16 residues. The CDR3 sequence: CASSPDRVSVAGELFF. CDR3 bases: TGTGCCAGCTCGCCCGACAGGGTGAGTGTCGCCGGGGAGCTGTTTTTT.

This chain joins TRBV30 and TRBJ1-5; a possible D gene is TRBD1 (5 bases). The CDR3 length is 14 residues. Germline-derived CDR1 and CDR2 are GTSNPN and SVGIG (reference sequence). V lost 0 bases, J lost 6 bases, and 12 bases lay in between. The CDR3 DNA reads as TGTGCCTGGAGTGTACGGGCAGGGTCTCAGCCCCAGCATTTT. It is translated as CAWSVRAGSQPQHF. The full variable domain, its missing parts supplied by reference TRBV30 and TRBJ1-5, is SQTIHQWPATLVQPVGSPLSLECTVEGTSNPNLYWYRQAAGRGLQLLFYSVGIGQISSEVPQNLSASRPQDRQFILSSKKLLLSDSGFYLCAWSVRAGSQPQHFGDGTRLSIL.

CDR3: CASSSRGGETQYF. As DNA, the CDR3 is TGTGCCAGCAGCTCCCGGGGGGGAGAGACCCAGTACTTC. This chain links TRBV5-4 with TRBJ2-5; 8 bases map to TRBD2. Germline trimming cut 3 bases from V and 4 bases from J; bases unmatched to any gene: 2. Germline V gives CDR1 SGHNT, CDR2 YYREEE (reference sequence). The CDR3 totals 13 residues.

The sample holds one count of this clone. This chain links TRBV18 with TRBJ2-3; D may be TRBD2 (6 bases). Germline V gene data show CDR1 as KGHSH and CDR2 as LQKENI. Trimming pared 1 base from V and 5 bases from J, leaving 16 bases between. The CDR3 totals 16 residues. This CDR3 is CASSPRASESGDTQYF. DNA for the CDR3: TGTGCCAGCTCACCACGAGCTAGCGAAAGTGGAGATACGCAGTATTTT.

The CDR3 sequence: CASSRDISGNTIYF. Here the CDR3 DNA reads TGTGCCAGCAGCCGGGACATCTCTGGAAACACCATATATTTT. This chain connects TRBV7-2 to TRBJ1-3; the D gene is possibly TRBD1 (6 bases). Between the trimmed V and J ends, which lost 5 bases and 0 bases, there was a span of 8 bases. The CDR3 consists of 14 residues. Germline CDR1 is SGHTA and CDR2 is FQGNSA.

CDR3 nucleotides: TGTGCCTGGAGTTTGACAGGGGGGACAGATACGCAGTATTTT. It codes for CAWSLTGGTDTQYF. The chain combines TRBV30 with TRBJ2-3; TRBD1 agrees at 9 bases. Germline CDR1 GTSNPN, CDR2 SVGIG (reference sequence). Trimming took 2 bases from V and 3 from J; bases not matched to a gene: 3. The CDR3 sequence is 14 residues long. Based on the CDR3 plus reference TRBV30 and TRBJ2-3, the full variable domain is SQTIHQWPATLVQPVGSPLSLECTVEGTSNPNLYWYRQAAGRGLQLLFYSVGIGQISSEVPQNLSASRPQDRQFILSSKKLLLSDSGFYLCAWSLTGGTDTQYFGPGTRLTVL.

The CDR3 nucleotides are TGTGCCAGCAGTTTATTTAGAATGAGGGACACCACTAATGAAAAACTGTTTTTT. Protein product: CASSLFRMRDTTNEKLFF. This chain uses TRBV28 with TRBJ1-4; maybe TRBD1 (6 bases). Per the germline V gene, CDR1 is MDHEN and CDR2 is SYDVKM. V lost 1 base, J lost 2 bases, and 17 bases lay in between. The CDR3 extends over 18 amino acids.

CDR3 nucleotide sequence: TGTGCCAGTAGTATTGGGAGATACAAAAACATTCAGTACTTC. Translation: CASSIGRYKNIQYF. The chain employs TRBV19 and TRBJ2-4; D possibly corresponds to TRBD2 (5 bases). CDR3 length equals 14 residues. The V gene lost 3 bases and the J gene lost 3 bases, with 9 bases spanning the gap. Germline assignment: CDR1 LNHDA and CDR2 SQIVND (reference sequence).

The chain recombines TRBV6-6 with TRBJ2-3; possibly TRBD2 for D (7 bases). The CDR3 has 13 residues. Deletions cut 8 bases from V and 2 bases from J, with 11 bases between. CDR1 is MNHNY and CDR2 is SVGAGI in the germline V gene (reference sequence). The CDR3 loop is CASSGGPTDTQYF. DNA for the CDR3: TGTGCCAGCTCCGGGGGGCCCACAGATACGCAGTATTTT.

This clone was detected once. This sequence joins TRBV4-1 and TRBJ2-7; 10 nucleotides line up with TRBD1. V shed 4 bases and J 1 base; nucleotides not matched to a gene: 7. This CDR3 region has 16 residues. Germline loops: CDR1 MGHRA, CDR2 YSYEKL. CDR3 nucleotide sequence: TGCGCCAGCAGCCGAGGACAGGGGGTTATGTCCTACGAGCAGTACTTC. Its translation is CASSRGQGVMSYEQYF.

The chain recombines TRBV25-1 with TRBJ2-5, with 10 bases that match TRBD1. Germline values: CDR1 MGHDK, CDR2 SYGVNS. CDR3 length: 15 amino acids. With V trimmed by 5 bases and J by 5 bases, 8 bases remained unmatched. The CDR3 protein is CASSPGQGLFETQYF. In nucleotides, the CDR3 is TGTGCCAGCAGTCCGGGACAGGGGTTGTTCGAGACCCAGTACTTC.

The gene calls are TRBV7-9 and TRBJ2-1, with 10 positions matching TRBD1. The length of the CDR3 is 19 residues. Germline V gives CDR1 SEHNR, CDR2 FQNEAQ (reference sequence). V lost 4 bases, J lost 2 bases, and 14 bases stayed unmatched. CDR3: CASSSVPGTGVGAYNEQFF. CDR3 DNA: TGTGCCAGCAGCTCGGTCCCCGGGACAGGGGTAGGGGCCTACAATGAGCAGTTCTTC.

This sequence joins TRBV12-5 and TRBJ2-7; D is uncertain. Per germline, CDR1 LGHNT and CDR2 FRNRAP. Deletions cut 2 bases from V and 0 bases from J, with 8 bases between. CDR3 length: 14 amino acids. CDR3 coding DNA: TGTGCTAGTGGTTTGCTACCCATCTCCTACGAGCAGTACTTC. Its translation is CASGLLPISYEQYF.

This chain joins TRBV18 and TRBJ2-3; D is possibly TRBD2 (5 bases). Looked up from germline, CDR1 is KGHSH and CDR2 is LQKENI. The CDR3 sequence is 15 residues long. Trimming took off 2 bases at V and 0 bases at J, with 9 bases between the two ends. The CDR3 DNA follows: TGTGCCAGCTCACCAGAGGGTGTTAGCACAGATACGCAGTATTTT. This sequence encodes CASSPEGVSTDTQYF.